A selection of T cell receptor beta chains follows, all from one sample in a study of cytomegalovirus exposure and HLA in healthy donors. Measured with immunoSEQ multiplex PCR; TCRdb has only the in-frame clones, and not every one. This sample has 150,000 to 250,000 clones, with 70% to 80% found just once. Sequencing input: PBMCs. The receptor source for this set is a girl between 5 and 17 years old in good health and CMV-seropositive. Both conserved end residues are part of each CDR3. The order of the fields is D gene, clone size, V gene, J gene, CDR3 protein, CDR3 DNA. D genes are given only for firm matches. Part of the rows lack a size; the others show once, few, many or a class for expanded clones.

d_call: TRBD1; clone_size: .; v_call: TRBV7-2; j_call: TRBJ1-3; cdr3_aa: CASSLVAGGPGIAGNTIYF; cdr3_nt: TGTGCCAGCAGCTTAGTCGCAGGGGGCCCAGGGATCGCAGGAAACACCATATATTTT
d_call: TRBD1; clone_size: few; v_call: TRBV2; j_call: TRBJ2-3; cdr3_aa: CASSDGTGGEPTQYF; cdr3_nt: TGTGCCAGCAGTGATGGGACAGGGGGCGAGCCTACGCAGTATTTT
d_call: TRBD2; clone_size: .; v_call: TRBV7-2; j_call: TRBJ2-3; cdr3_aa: CASRIAGEDTQYF; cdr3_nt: TGTGCCAGCAGAATAGCGGGGGAAGATACGCAGTATTTT
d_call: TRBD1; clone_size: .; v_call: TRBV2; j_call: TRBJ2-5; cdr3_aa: CASSGQGSETQYF; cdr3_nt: TGTGCCAGCAGTGGACAGGGAAGCGAGACCCAGTACTTC
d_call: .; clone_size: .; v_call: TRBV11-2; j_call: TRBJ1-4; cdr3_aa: CASSPSGAETNEKLFF; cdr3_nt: TGTGCCAGCAGCCCAAGCGGCGCGGAAACTAATGAAAAACTGTTTTTT
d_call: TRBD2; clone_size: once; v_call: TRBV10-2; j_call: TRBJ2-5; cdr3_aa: CASSHPRLAWPRETQYF; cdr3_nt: TGCGCCAGCAGTCACCCCCGACTAGCGTGGCCCAGGGAGACCCAGTACTTC
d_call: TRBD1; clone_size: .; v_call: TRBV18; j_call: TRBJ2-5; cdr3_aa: CASSPWDRGRGETQYF; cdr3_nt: TGTGCCAGCTCACCCTGGGACAGGGGACGTGGAGAGACCCAGTACTTC
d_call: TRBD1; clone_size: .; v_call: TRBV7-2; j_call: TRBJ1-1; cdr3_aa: CASSLLQGALTEAFF; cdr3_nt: TGTGCCAGCAGCCTCCTACAGGGGGCGCTCACTGAAGCTTTCTTT
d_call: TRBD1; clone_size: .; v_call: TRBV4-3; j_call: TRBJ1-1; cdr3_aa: CASSQEPGQGFEAFF; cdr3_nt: TGCGCCAGCAGCCAAGAGCCGGGACAGGGTTTTGAAGCTTTCTTT
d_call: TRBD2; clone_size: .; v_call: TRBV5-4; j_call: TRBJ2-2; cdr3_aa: CASSLVLAGVMNTGELFF; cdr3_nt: TGTGCCAGCAGCTTGGTGCTAGCGGGGGTAATGAACACCGGGGAGCTGTTTTTT
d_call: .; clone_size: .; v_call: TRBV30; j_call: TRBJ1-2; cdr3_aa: CAWSGGSGEDYGYTF; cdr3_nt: TGTGCCTGGAGTGGTGGTTCAGGGGAAGACTATGGCTACACCTTC
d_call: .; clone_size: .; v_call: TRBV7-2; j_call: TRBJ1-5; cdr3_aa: CASSLAEGNQPQHF; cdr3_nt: TGTGCCAGCAGCTTGGCGGAGGGGAATCAGCCCCAGCATTTT
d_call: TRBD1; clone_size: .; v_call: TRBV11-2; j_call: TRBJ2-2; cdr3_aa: CASSIGGRQGFNTGELFF; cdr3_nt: TGTGCCAGCAGCATAGGAGGGAGACAGGGGTTCAACACCGGGGAGCTGTTTTTT
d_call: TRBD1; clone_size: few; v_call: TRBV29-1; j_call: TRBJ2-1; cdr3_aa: CSGTGLGSYNEQFF; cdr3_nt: TGCAGCGGGACAGGGTTAGGCTCCTACAATGAGCAGTTCTTC
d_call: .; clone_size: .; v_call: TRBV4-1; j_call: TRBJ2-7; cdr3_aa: CASSQGAYEQYF; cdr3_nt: TGCGCCAGCAGCCAAGGCGCCTACGAGCAGTACTTC
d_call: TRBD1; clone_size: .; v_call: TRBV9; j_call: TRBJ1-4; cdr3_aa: CASSVEGTGDEKLFF; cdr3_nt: TGTGCCAGCAGCGTTGAAGGGACAGGGGATGAAAAACTGTTTTTT
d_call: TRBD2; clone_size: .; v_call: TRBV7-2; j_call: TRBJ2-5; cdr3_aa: CASSFGSGAQETQYF; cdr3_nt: TGTGCCAGCAGCTTTGGTAGCGGGGCCCAAGAGACCCAGTACTTC
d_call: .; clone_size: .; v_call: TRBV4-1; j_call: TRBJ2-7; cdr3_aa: CASSQVGGASSYEQYF; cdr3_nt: TGCGCCAGCAGCCAAGTTGGGGGGGCCAGCTCCTACGAGCAGTACTTC
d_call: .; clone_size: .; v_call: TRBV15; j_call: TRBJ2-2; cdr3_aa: CATSRAAGRVGELFF; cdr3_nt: TGTGCCACCAGCAGAGCTGCGGGGCGGGTCGGGGAGCTGTTTTTT
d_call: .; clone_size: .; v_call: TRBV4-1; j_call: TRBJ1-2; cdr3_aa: CASSPPGVVYGYTF; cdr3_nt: TGCGCCAGCAGCCCCCCTGGAGTGGTTTATGGCTACACCTTC
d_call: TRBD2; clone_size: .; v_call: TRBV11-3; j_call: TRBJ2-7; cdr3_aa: CASSLRGGSYEQYF; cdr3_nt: TGTGCCAGCAGCTTACGGGGGGGCTCCTACGAGCAGTACTTC
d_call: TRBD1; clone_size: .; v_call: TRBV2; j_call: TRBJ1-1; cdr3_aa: CANDRGFTEAFF; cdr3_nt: TGTGCCAACGACAGGGGGTTCACTGAAGCTTTCTTT
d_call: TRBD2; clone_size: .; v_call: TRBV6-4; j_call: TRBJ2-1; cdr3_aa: CASSGLANNEQFF; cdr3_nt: TGTGCCAGCAGCGGACTAGCTAACAATGAGCAGTTCTTC
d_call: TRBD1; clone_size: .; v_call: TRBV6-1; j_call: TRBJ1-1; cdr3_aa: CASRETGDTEAFF; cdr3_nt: TGTGCCAGCAGAGAAACAGGGGACACTGAAGCTTTCTTT
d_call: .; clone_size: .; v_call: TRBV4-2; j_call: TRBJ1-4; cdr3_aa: CASSQETAFNEKLFF; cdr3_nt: TGTGCCAGCAGCCAAGAGACAGCTTTCAATGAAAAACTGTTTTTT
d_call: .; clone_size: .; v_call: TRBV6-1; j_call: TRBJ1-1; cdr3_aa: CASSQAGRRTEAFF; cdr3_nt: TGTGCCAGCAGCCAGGCAGGGAGGAGGACTGAAGCTTTCTTT
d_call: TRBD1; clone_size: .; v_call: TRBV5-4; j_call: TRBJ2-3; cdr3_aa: CASSMDRGTDTQYF; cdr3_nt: TGTGCCAGCAGCATGGACAGGGGCACAGATACGCAGTATTTT
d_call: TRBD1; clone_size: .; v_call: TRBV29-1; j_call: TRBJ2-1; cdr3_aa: CSVVVRTGVNEQFF; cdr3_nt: TGCAGCGTTGTGGTGAGGACAGGGGTCAATGAGCAGTTCTTC
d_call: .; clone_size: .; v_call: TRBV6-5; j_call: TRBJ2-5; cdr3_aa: CASRSPQGSETQYF; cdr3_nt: TGTGCCAGCAGATCACCCCAGGGTTCCGAGACCCAGTACTTC
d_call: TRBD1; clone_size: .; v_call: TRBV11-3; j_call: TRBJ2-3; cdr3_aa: CASSRQGVGVGDTQYF; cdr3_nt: TGTGCCAGCAGCCGCCAGGGGGTAGGGGTAGGGGATACGCAGTATTTT
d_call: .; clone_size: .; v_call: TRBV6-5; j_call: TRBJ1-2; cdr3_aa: CASRLTVNYGYTF; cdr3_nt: TGTGCCAGCAGATTGACAGTTAACTATGGCTACACCTTC
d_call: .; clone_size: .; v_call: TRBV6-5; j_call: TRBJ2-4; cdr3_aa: CASSYSTGGAKNIQYF; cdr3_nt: TGTGCCAGCAGTTACTCAACGGGTGGGGCCAAAAACATTCAGTACTTC
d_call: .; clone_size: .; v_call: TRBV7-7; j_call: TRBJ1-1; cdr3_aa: CASSLDWQTEAFF; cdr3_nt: TGTGCCAGCAGCTTAGATTGGCAAACTGAAGCTTTCTTT
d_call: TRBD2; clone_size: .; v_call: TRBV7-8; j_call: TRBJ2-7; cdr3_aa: CASSFGGLAAYEQYF; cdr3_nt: TGTGCCAGCAGCTTTGGGGGACTAGCGGCCTACGAGCAGTACTTC
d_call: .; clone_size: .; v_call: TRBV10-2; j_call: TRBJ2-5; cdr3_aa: CASSELRVIGETQYF; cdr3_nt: TGCGCCAGCAGTGAGCTCAGGGTCATTGGAGAGACCCAGTACTTC
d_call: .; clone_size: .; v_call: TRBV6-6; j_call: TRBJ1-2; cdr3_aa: CASSPTHGETNYGYTF; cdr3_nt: TGTGCCAGCAGCCCTACGCACGGGGAGACTAACTATGGCTACACCTTC
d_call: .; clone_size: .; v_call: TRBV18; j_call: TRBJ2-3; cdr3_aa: CASSPGLSTDTQYF; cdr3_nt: TGTGCCAGCTCACCAGGGCTTAGCACAGATACGCAGTATTTT
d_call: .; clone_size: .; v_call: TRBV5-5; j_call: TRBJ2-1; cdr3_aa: CASSLQGNYNEQFF; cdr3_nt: TGTGCCAGCAGCTTGCAGGGAAACTACAATGAGCAGTTCTTC
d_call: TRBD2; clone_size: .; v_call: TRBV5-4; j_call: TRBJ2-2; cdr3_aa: CASSFSGVTGELFF; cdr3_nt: TGTGCCAGCAGCTTTAGCGGGGTGACCGGGGAGCTGTTTTTT
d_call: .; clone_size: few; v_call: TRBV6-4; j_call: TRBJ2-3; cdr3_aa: CASSEAVEGTQYF; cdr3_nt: TGTGCCAGCAGCGAGGCGGTGGAAGGTACGCAGTATTTT
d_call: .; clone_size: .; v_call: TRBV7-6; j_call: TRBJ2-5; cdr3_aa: CASSLGQQETQYF; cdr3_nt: TGTGCCAGCAGCTTAGGACAGCAAGAGACCCAGTACTTC
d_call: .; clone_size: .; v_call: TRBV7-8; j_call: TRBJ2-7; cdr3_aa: CASSDRQLLYEQYF; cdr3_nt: TGTGCCAGCAGCGACAGACAGCTCCTCTACGAGCAGTACTTC
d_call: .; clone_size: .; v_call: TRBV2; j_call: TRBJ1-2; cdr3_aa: CASSEEGSGYGYTF; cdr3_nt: TGTGCCAGCAGTGAAGAGGGTAGCGGCTATGGCTACACCTTC
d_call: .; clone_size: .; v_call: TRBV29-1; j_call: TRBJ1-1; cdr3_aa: CSVWLNEAFF; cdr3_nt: TGCAGCGTTTGGCTCAATGAAGCTTTCTTT
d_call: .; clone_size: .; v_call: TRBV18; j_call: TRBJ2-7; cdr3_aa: CASSPQEGRGYEQYF; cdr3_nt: TGTGCCAGCTCACCACAGGAGGGGCGCGGATACGAGCAGTACTTC
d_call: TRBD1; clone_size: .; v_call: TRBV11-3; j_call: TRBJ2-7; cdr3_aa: CASSIGAGTVSYEQYF; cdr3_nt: TGTGCCAGCAGCATCGGAGCCGGGACAGTCTCCTACGAGCAGTACTTC
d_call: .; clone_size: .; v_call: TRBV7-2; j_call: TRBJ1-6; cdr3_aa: CASSLRITGRSPLHF; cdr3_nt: TGTGCCAGCAGCTTACGAATCACAGGGCGCTCACCCCTCCACTTT
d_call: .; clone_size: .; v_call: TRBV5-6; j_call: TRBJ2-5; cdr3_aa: CASSFFSGETQYF; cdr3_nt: TGTGCCAGCAGCTTTTTTTCTGGCGAGACCCAGTACTTC
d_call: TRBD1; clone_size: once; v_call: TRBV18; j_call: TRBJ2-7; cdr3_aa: CASSWGTGVSEQYF; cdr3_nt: TGTGCCAGCTCATGGGGGACAGGGGTGTCCGAGCAGTACTTC
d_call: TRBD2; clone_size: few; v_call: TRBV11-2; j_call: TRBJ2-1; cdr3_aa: CASSLDFLAGQFF; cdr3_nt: TGTGCCAGCAGCTTAGATTTCCTAGCGGGACAGTTCTTC
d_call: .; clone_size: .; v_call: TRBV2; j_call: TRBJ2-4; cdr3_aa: CASSPDRGGGIQYF; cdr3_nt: TGTGCCAGCAGCCCGGACAGAGGGGGGGGCATTCAGTACTTC
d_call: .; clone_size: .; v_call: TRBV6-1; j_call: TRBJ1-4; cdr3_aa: CASSSGQINEKLFF; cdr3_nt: TGTGCCAGCAGCTCCGGACAGATTAATGAAAAACTGTTTTTT
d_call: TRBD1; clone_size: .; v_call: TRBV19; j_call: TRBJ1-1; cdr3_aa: CASSMGQGSTEAFF; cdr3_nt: TGTGCCAGTAGCATGGGACAGGGTTCGACTGAAGCTTTCTTT
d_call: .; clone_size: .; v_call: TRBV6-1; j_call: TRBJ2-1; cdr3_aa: CASSDAPSTWANEQFF; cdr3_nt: TGTGCCAGCAGTGATGCACCATCTACATGGGCCAATGAGCAGTTCTTC
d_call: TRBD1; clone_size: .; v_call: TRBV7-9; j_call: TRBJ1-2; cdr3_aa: CASSLGTGGYGYTF; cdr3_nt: TGTGCCAGCAGCTTAGGAACAGGGGGCTATGGCTACACCTTC
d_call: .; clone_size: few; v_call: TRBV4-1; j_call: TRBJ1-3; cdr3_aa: CASSQEGRPSGGNTIYF; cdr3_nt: TGCGCCAGCAGCCAAGAGGGCAGGCCGTCTGGCGGAAACACCATATATTTT